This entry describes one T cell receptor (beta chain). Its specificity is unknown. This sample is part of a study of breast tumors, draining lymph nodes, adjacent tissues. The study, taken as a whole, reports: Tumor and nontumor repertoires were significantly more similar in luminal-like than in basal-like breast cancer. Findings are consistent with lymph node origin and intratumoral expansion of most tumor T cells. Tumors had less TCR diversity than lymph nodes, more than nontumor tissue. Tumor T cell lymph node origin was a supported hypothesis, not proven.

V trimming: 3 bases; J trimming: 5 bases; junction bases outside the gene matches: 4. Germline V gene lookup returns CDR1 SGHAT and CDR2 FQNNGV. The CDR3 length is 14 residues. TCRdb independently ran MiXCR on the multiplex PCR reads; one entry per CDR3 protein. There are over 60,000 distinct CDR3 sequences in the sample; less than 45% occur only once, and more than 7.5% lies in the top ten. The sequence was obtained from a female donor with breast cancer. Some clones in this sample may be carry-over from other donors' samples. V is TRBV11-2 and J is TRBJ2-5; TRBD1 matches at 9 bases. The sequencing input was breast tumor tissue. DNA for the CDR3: TGTGCCAGCAGCTTTTACGGGACAGGGGAGACCCAGTACTTC. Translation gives CASSFYGTGETQYF.